This TCR beta chain was recorded in a study of blood T cell repertoires in COVID-19. Here immunoSEQ multiplex PCR was the method, and the copy in TCRdb shows in-frame clones only, minus some. The sample includes 150,000 to 200,000 clones, roughly four fifths of them seen just once. Only a few counts were recorded for this clone. This TCR derives from a woman aged 80 or older with acute or convalescent COVID-19. Sequencing was carried out using peripheral blood.

This CDR3 is CASSQSEAGGSYEQYF. CDR3 in DNA: TGTGCCAGCAGCCAATCCGAAGCGGGAGGCTCCTACGAGCAGTACTTC. V is TRBV4-2 and J is TRBJ2-7; 9 bases agree with TRBD2. The CDR3 length is 16 residues. The J segment lost 0 bases and the V segment lost 2 bases, leaving 5 bases of the junction unmatched. Germline V gene sequence: CDR1 LGHNA, CDR2 YNFKEQ.